Listed here are 2 T cell receptor beta chains from one sample, sequenced in a study of patients and donors after allogeneic stem cell transplantation. Using its own MiXCR run on the RT-PCR reads, TCRdb lists one record per CDR3 protein. The repertoire holds about 960,000 distinct CDR3 sequences, with roughly 17% as singletons. Specimen: blood, either unsorted or a sorted T cell fraction (not recorded which). The receptor source for this set is a human donor who was either an allogeneic HSCT recipient or a stem cell or donor lymphocyte infusion donor (not recorded which). It is not recorded whose cells these are; they may come from a transplant donor.

The chain joins TRBV24-1 to TRBJ2-1; TRBD2 aligns across 13 bases. CDR1 is KGHDR, CDR2 SFDVKD, per germline. CDR3 length: 17 amino acids. Trimming removed 3 bases from V and 7 bases from J; junction bases left unmatched: 8. CDR3: CATSDPLGLAGRNEQFF. The CDR3 DNA follows: TGTGCCACCAGTGATCCCCTGGGACTAGCGGGAAGGAATGAGCAGTTCTTC.

This rearrangement joins TRBV15 to TRBJ2-7; unclear D gene. Germline values: CDR1 LNHNV, CDR2 YYDKDF (reference sequence). V was trimmed by 0 bases and J by 0 bases, leaving 12 bases between them. The CDR3 contains 16 residues. CDR3 nucleotide sequence: TGTGCCACCAGCAGAGAGCCGGGTATGCCCTCCTACGAGCAGTACTTC. Protein product: CATSREPGMPSYEQYF.